This entry is about one T cell receptor (beta chain). Its antigen is not known. The sample comes from a study of post-analysis software for immune sequencing data. Across the study: Secondary progressive, relapsing-remitting and progressive-relapsing multiple sclerosis were among the included disease courses.

General observations from the study: Co-batched samples clustered tightly together by F measure. The study found TRBV5-6, TRBV5-1 and TRBV20-1 among a handful of TRBV segments more frequent in patients than controls. Versus controls, multiple sclerosis patients showed significantly lower diversity (normalized Chao1).

Looked up from germline, CDR1 is LGHDT and CDR2 is YNNKEL (reference sequence). The junction had 6 bases not matched to a gene; V was cut back by 0 bases and J by 4 bases. CDR3 length equals 17 residues. TCR beta cDNA libraries included unique molecular identifiers. Some 500,000 cDNA molecules were obtained per 1 to 10 million input T cells. Via MiXCR, TCRdb re-called the PCR reads, giving one row per CDR3 protein. The table has around 400,000 distinct CDR3 sequences, approximately 39% seen once. Sequencing was done on a sample of blood. The source of this sequence is a girl under 10 years old with multiple sclerosis. The genes are TRBV3-1 and TRBJ2-1; 10 nucleotides align to TRBD2. The CDR3 loop is CASSQDRTAGGYNEQFF. As DNA, the CDR3 is TGTGCCAGCAGCCAAGATCGTACAGCGGGAGGGTACAATGAGCAGTTCTTC.